Presented here are 30 T cell receptor beta chains from one specimen sequenced in a study of blood T cell repertoires in COVID-19. Measured with immunoSEQ multiplex PCR; TCRdb has only the in-frame clones, and not every one. The sample has around 200,000 clones, more than 75% seen once. The sample taken for sequencing was peripheral blood. These receptors were taken from a woman aged 80 or over with acute or convalescent COVID-19.

The chain employs TRBV7-9 and TRBJ2-7; 7 bases are a match to TRBD2. With V trimmed by 5 bases and J by 0 bases, 10 bases remained unmatched. Germline V gives CDR1 SEHNR, CDR2 FQNEAQ (reference sequence). This CDR3 has 16 residues. The CDR3 sequence: CASSRSGGLSSYEQYF. DNA of the CDR3: TGTGCCAGCAGCCGGTCGGGGGGTTTGAGCTCCTACGAGCAGTACTTC.

This CDR3 is CAISESISGLNYGYTF. CDR3 nucleotides: TGTGCCATCAGTGAGTCGATCTCAGGACTAAACTATGGCTACACCTTC. The chain links TRBV10-3 to TRBJ1-2; unclear D gene. The CDR3 has 16 residues. Per germline, CDR1 ENHRY and CDR2 SYGVKD. V was trimmed by 0 bases and J by 2 bases, leaving 13 bases between them.

This clone was observed a few times. The chain is built from TRBV29-1 and TRBJ1-2, with no clear D. V was shortened by 6 bases and J by 6 bases, with 2 bases between the two germline ends. Germline V gene lookup returns CDR1 SQVTM and CDR2 ANQGSEA. The CDR3 consists of 8 residues. CDR3 coding DNA: TGCAGCGTCAATGGCTACACCTTC. Its protein product is CSVNGYTF.

This chain joins TRBV6-1 and TRBJ1-1; TRBD1 matches 8 bases. CDR1 is MNHNS and CDR2 is SASEGT in the germline V gene. The CDR3 loop spans 16 amino acids. V trimming: 0 bases; J trimming: 10 bases; junction bases outside the gene matches: 13. Here the CDR3 reads CASSEATLDRAARAFF. CDR3 sequence (DNA): TGTGCCAGCAGTGAAGCGACCCTGGACAGGGCGGCTCGAGCTTTCTTT.

The chain combines TRBV11-3 with TRBJ2-1, with TRBD2 as a possible D gene (5 bases). V lost 4 bases, J lost 8 bases, and 12 bases lay in between. CDR1 is SGHNT and CDR2 is YENEEA in the germline V gene. The CDR3 spans 13 residues. The CDR3 region is CASSSKEADEQFF. CDR3 DNA: TGTGCCAGCAGCTCCAAGGAGGCAGATGAGCAGTTCTTC.

This clone showed up just once. This chain connects TRBV5-5 to TRBJ1-1; D gene ambiguous. V was clipped by 0 bases and J by 6 bases, with 9 bases between them. The CDR3 consists of 13 residues. Looked up from germline, CDR1 is SGHKS and CDR2 is YYEKEE (reference sequence). As DNA, the CDR3 is TGTGCCAGCAGCTTGGTAATTGCGGCTGAAGCTTTCTTT. Amino acid sequence: CASSLVIAAEAFF.

The chain links TRBV24-1 to TRBJ2-7, with 7 bases aligning to TRBD1. The CDR3 has 15 residues. J gave up 4 bases and V 0 bases, and 5 bases lay outside the gene matches. The germline V gene has CDR1 KGHDR and CDR2 SFDVKD. DNA of the CDR3: TGTGCCACCAGTGATTTGAGGGGGCGCGGGTACGAGCAGTACTTC. Protein: CATSDLRGRGYEQYF.

The chain couples TRBV2 to TRBJ1-2; D is unresolved. Germline CDR1 is SNHLY and CDR2 is FYNNEI. Between the trimmed V and J ends, which lost 9 bases and 8 bases, there was a span of 22 bases. This CDR3 spans 14 amino acids. CDR3 protein: CASSRRGYYGGYTF. CDR3 sequence (DNA): TGTGCCAGTTCCCGGAGAGGCTATTATGGCGGCTACACCTTC.

Only a few counts were recorded for this clone. The chain employs TRBV3-1 (or the pseudogene TRBV3-2) and TRBJ1-1, with 9 bases matching TRBD1. The ends lost 4 bases at V and 11 bases at J; junction bases unmatched: 11. The CDR3 runs to 14 residues. Per germline, CDR1 LGHDT and CDR2 YNNKEL (reference sequence). In nucleotides, the CDR3 is TGTGCCAGCAGCCTGGGACAGGGTCGAAGTGAGGCTTTCTTT. Protein sequence: CASSLGQGRSEAFF.

The chain links TRBV28 to TRBJ2-3, with a tentative D call TRBD1 (6 bases). The V end lost 10 bases, the J end lost 0 bases, and 17 bases lay between the germline ends. The CDR3 covers 15 residues. CDR1 MDHEN and CDR2 SYDVKM come from the germline V gene. CDR3 sequence: CAIQTGATSTDTQYF. The CDR3 nucleotides read TGTGCCATTCAGACAGGTGCAACTAGCACAGATACGCAGTATTTT.

The chain links TRBV7-2 to TRBJ2-5; 7 bases line up with TRBD2. CDR3 length equals 16 residues. V dropped 0 bases and J dropped 1; count of bases not matched to a gene: 5. Germline V gene sequence: CDR1 SGHTA, CDR2 FQGNSA. The CDR3 sequence is CASSLAGASGQETQYF. In nucleotides, the CDR3 is TGTGCCAGCAGCTTAGCCGGCGCTAGCGGCCAAGAGACCCAGTACTTC.

As for this clone: Other DNA sequences in the sample encode the same CDR3. This chain uses TRBV6-5 with TRBJ1-2; 10 bases line up with TRBD1. The CDR3 spans 14 residues. V dropped 3 bases and J dropped 5; count of bases not matched to a gene: 3. Germline CDR1 and CDR2: MNHEY and SVGAGI. The CDR3 nucleotides are TGTGCCAGCAGTTATTTGGGACAGGGGTATGGCTACACCTTC. Residues: CASSYLGQGYGYTF.

This clone was detected only once. CDR3 in DNA: TGTGCCAGCAAGCGCGGGGGGGATGGAAACACCATATATTTT. The encoded protein is CASKRGGDGNTIYF. J is TRBJ1-3 and V is TRBV28, with D maybe TRBD1 (5 bases). CDR1 is MDHEN and CDR2 is SYDVKM in the germline V gene. CDR3 size: 14 residues. Trimming left V 7 bases short and J 3 bases short, with 13 bases between.

The rearrangement joins TRBV7-8 to TRBJ1-2; tentatively, D is TRBD1 (6 bases). The length of the CDR3 is 14 residues. CDR1 and CDR2 from the germline V gene are SGHVS and FQNEAQ. V lost 5 bases and J 0 bases, leaving 10 bases between the germline ends. CDR3 nucleotide sequence: TGTGCCAGCAGCCGACAGGAGACTAACTATGGCTACACCTTC. The encoded protein is CASSRQETNYGYTF.

This clone appeared a single time. The chain combines TRBV19 with TRBJ2-7, with a tentative D call TRBD2 (6 bases). Germline-derived CDR1 and CDR2 are LNHDA and SQIVND (reference sequence). The CDR3 extends over 16 amino acids. Trimming left V 6 bases short and J 2 bases short, with 20 bases between. CDR3 bases: TGTGCCAGTAGCCACCCTGGGAGCGGGTCCCCCTACGAGCAGTACTTC. Amino acids: CASSHPGSGSPYEQYF.

The chain combines TRBV11-2 with TRBJ2-7, with TRBD1 matching over 7 bases. This CDR3 region has 14 residues. V lost 6 bases, J lost 7 bases, and 12 bases stayed unmatched. The germline V gene encodes CDR1 SGHAT and CDR2 FQNNGV. CDR3 loop: CASRSPGQPGEQYF. The CDR3 DNA reads as TGTGCCAGCAGATCTCCGGGACAGCCGGGGGAGCAGTACTTC.

The CDR3 DNA reads TGTGCCAGCAGCTTGACGCAGGGCGACCTCTCTGGAAACACCATATATTTT. As protein: CASSLTQGDLSGNTIYF. This sequence joins TRBV5-6 and TRBJ1-3; possibly TRBD1 for D (5 bases). Germline V lookup: CDR1 SGHDT, CDR2 YYEEEE. Trimming took off 1 base at V and 0 bases at J, with 14 bases between the two ends. The CDR3 has 17 residues.

The chain combines TRBV15 with TRBJ2-5, with D perhaps TRBD1 (6 bases). In germline, CDR1 is LNHNV, CDR2 YYDKDF (reference sequence). This CDR3 region has 16 residues. V was clipped by 3 bases and J by 2 bases, with 16 bases between them. Written as DNA, the CDR3 is TGTGCCACCAGCAGCCGGACCGGGACAACACAAGAGACCCAGTACTTC. Translation: CATSSRTGTTQETQYF.

This chain links TRBV2 with TRBJ1-2; 7 bases map to TRBD1. The CDR3 contains 13 residues. With 9 bases clipped from V and 4 bases from J, the junction kept 8 bases outside the gene matches. From germline, CDR1 is SNHLY and CDR2 FYNNEI. CDR3 DNA sequence: TGTGCCAGTACGGGAACAGGGGCCTATGGCTACACCTTC. Amino acids: CASTGTGAYGYTF.

V usage is TRBV5-1 and J usage is TRBJ2-7; 7 bases align to TRBD2. CDR1 is SGHRS and CDR2 is YFSETQ in the germline V gene. J lost 0 bases, V lost 0 bases, and 12 bases had no gene match. The CDR3 runs 18 residues. The CDR3 sequence: CASSLDPAGTSSSYEQYF. CDR3 nucleotides: TGCGCCAGCAGCTTGGATCCAGCGGGAACTTCAAGCTCCTACGAGCAGTACTTC.

This clone turned up a few times. J is TRBJ1-1 and V is TRBV18, with 11 bases identical to TRBD1. V was clipped by 3 bases and J by 0 bases; unmatched bases: 6. Germline CDR1 reads KGHSH; CDR2 reads LQKENI. This CDR3 has 17 residues. The DNA of the CDR3 is TGTGCCAGCTCACCTCGGACAGGGGGCATGGTGAACACTGAAGCTTTCTTT. Translated: CASSPRTGGMVNTEAFF.

The CDR3 DNA follows: TGTGCCAGCAGCCGTACAGGGAACTTAAACTATGGCTACACCTTC. This sequence encodes CASSRTGNLNYGYTF. The chain joins TRBV6-5 to TRBJ1-2; maybe TRBD1 (6 bases). Per germline, CDR1 MNHEY and CDR2 SVGAGI. Trimming removed 6 bases from V and 2 bases from J, with 16 bases in between. This CDR3 spans 15 amino acids.

This clone was counted a single time. The chain carries TRBV7-9 and TRBJ1-2, with D perhaps matching TRBD1 (6 bases). Trimming took 0 bases from V and 14 from J, leaving 19 bases between them. The germline gives CDR1 SEHNR, CDR2 FQNEAQ (reference sequence). The CDR3 spans 14 residues. The CDR3: CASSLAASFAGTTF. CDR3 bases: TGTGCCAGCAGCTTAGCGGCTAGTTTCGCAGGGACAACCTTC.

J is TRBJ2-7 and V is TRBV2, with a weak D call TRBD1 (5 bases). The CDR3 totals 12 residues. Per the germline V gene, CDR1 is SNHLY and CDR2 is FYNNEI. Trimming pared 5 bases from V and 3 bases from J, leaving 8 bases between. The CDR3 sequence is CASSTDIYEQYF. The CDR3 DNA follows: TGTGCCAGCAGTACGGACATCTACGAGCAGTACTTC.

The chain links TRBV19 to TRBJ2-7; D is undetermined. This CDR3 contains 14 residues. Germline V gene lookup returns CDR1 LNHDA and CDR2 SQIVND (reference sequence). V was trimmed by 3 bases and J by 2 bases, leaving 11 bases between them. CDR3 nucleotides: TGTGCCAGTAGTATGGAGCGTTTTCCCTACGAGCAGTACTTC. Protein product: CASSMERFPYEQYF.

The chain joins TRBV6-4 to TRBJ1-5, with D possibly TRBD1 on 5 matching bases. This CDR3 has 15 amino acids. CDR1 is MRHNA, CDR2 SNTAGT, per germline. Trimming took 6 bases from V and 0 from J, leaving 12 bases between them. As DNA, the CDR3 is TGTGCCAGCAGACCCGACAGTTATAGCAATCAGCCCCAGCATTTT. It codes for CASRPDSYSNQPQHF.

This chain uses TRBV12-5 with TRBJ2-1; tentatively, D is TRBD1 (6 bases). Trimming pared 5 bases from V and 8 bases from J, leaving 13 bases between. This CDR3 is built from 13 residues. Looked up from germline, CDR1 is LGHNT and CDR2 is FRNRAP. The CDR3 DNA reads as TGTGCTAGTGGTGCCTCAGGGGTACATGAGCAGTTCTTC. Translated, it gives CASGASGVHEQFF.

The J gene is TRBJ1-2, the V gene TRBV7-9, with 10 bases identical to TRBD1. The CDR3 runs to 15 residues. The germline V gene encodes CDR1 SEHNR and CDR2 FQNEAQ (reference sequence). With V trimmed by 5 bases and J by 3 bases, 6 bases remained unmatched. DNA for the CDR3: TGTGCCAGCAGCATGAGGACAGGGGGACACTATGGCTACACCTTC. Amino acids: CASSMRTGGHYGYTF.

The V and J genes are TRBV27 and TRBJ2-7; 10 bases align to TRBD1. CDR3 length: 13 amino acids. V was clipped by 7 bases and J by 4 bases; unmatched bases: 4. Germline values: CDR1 MNHEY, CDR2 SMNVEV (reference sequence). This CDR3 reads CASKTGGPYEQYF. Here the CDR3 DNA reads TGTGCCAGCAAGACAGGGGGCCCATACGAGCAGTACTTC.

This clone has just one count. The chain recombines TRBV18 with TRBJ1-4, with no clear D. CDR1 is KGHSH, CDR2 LQKENI, per germline. V lost 6 bases, J lost 11 bases, and 16 bases lay in between. The CDR3 is 13 residues long. The CDR3 DNA sequence: TGTGCCAGCTCCCCAACAGAGTATAGGAAACTGTTTTTT. This encodes CASSPTEYRKLFF.